This TCR beta chain was identified during a study of neurological immune-mediated disorders. The study's findings and limits: Multiple sclerosis, the disease with the least TCR clonal expansion, fell below healthy controls, whereas HTLV-1-associated myelopathy showed the most.

Stored at -80 C, 2 million PBMCs were the source of the unsorted libraries. Each TCR transcript was tagged with a 10-nucleotide random UMI during 5'RACE. TCRdb re-called the 5' RACE reads through MiXCR, storing one row per CDR3 protein. This sample has tens of thousands of distinct CDR3 sequences, with 13% to 15% found just once. Points on this clonotype: What it recognizes is unknown. Since a much larger clone is just one base distant, this may be a read error.

This CDR3 region has 15 residues. The chain carries TRBV12-3 or TRBV12-4 and TRBJ2-6; a possible D gene is TRBD1 (5 bases). Sequencing was done on a sample of PBMCs. This receptor was taken from a woman aged 45 to 65 in good health. The CDR3 bases are TGTGCCAGCAGTTCCGGCGGTGCTGGGGCCATCGTCCTGACTTTC. This gives the protein CASSSGGAGAIVLTF.